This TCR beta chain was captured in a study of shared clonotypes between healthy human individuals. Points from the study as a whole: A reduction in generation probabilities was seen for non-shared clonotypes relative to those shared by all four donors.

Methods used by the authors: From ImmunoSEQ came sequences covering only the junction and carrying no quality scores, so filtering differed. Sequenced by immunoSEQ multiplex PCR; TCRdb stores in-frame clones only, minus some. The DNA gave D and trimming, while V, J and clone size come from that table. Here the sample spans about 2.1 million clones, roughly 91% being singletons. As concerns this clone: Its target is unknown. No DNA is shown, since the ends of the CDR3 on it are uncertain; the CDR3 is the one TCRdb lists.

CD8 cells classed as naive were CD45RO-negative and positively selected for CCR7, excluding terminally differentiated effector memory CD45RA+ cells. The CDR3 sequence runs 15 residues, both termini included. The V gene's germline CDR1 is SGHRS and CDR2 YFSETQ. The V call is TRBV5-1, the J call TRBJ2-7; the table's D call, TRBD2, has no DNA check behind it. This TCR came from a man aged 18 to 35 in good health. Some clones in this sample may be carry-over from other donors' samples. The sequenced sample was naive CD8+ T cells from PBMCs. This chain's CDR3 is CASSLALRAGGEQYF.